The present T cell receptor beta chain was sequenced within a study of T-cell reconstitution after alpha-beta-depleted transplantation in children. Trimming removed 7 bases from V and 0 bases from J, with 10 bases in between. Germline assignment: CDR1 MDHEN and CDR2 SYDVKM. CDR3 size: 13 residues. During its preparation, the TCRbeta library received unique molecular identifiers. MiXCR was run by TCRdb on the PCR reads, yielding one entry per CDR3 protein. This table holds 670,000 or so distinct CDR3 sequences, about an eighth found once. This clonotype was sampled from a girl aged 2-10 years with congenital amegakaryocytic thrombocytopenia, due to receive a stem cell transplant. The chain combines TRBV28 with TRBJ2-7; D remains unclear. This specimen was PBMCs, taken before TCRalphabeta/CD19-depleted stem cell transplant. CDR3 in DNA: TGTGCCAGCAAGCCCTCGAGCTCCTACGAGCAGTACTTC. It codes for CASKPSSSYEQYF.